This T cell receptor beta chain was identified during a study of beta chain features in type 1 diabetes. General study findings and limits: Whether HLA type influences TCRB rearrangement remained unresolved here. In the patient group, naive, central memory and Treg TCRB repertoires seemed more alike than in the healthy donor group.

The authors reverse transcribed all of the isolated RNA, so sequencing captured expressed TCRB transcripts. Average reads for naive, central memory and regulatory T cell samples were about 3.57 million. Assay used: immunoSEQ multiplex PCR; TCRdb lists only in-frame clones, some missing. Seen here are about 330,000 clones, approximately 11% observed once, and the top ten hold 0.015%. Only a few counts were recorded for this clone. The antigen remains undetermined. Purity above 95% was achieved in all sorted populations. The sequencing sample was made of naive CD4+ T cells from blood. The TCR comes from a woman in her 30s in good health.

CDR3 sequence: CASSIGRGHTEAFF. DNA of the CDR3: TGTGCCAGCAGTATCGGCAGGGGTCACACTGAAGCTTTCTTT. V gene TRBV27 combines with J gene TRBJ1-1, with D possibly matching TRBD1 (6 bases). V lost 5 bases to trimming and J lost 3 bases, with 13 bases between them. The CDR3 loop spans 14 amino acids. Germline V gene sequence: CDR1 MNHEY, CDR2 SMNVEV (reference sequence).